This TCR beta chain stems from a study of T cells in localized non-small cell lung cancer. The study, taken as a whole, reports: Blood T cell density predicted longer survival; adjacent-lung clonality, shorter.

Some clones are missing from TCRdb's copy, which holds only in-frame ones; the method was immunoSEQ multiplex PCR. The sample lists under 150,000 clones; roughly 90% were seen once. Comments on this clone: Its cognate antigen is unknown.

This TCR was sampled from a female donor older than 55 with stage I lung adenocarcinoma. The input for sequencing was peripheral blood, taken before any cancer treatment.

The CDR3 DNA follows: TGTGCCAGTAGTATTCCGGGGATCTATGGCTACACCTTC. Translated: CASSIPGIYGYTF. The chain carries TRBV19 and TRBJ1-2; D uncertain. Trimming shortened V by 3 bases and J by 4 bases, and 9 bases separated the two germline ends. CDR1 is LNHDA and CDR2 is SQIVND in the germline V gene (reference sequence). This CDR3 contains 13 residues.